This T cell receptor beta chain is from a study of T cells after yellow fever vaccination. Study conclusions and caveats: Most clones from primary vaccination were detected again post-booster (approximately 97% CD4, roughly 90% CD8).

This CDR3 has 17 residues. The V gene's germline CDR1 is MNHNS and CDR2 SASEGT. V gave up 3 bases and J gave up 1 base; unmatched junction bases: 10. On this clonotype itself: The antigen is undetermined.

Conversion of TCR transcripts into cDNA relied on 5'RACE template switching, which added a universal primer site and UMIs. TCRdb reanalysed the 5' RACE reads using MiXCR and keeps one entry per CDR3 protein. The sample has around 340,000 distinct CDR3 sequences, roughly 8.7% seen once. This sequence originates from a man between 18 and 35 years old who received the YFV17D yellow fever vaccine. The material sequenced was PBMCs, taken on the day of the first yellow fever vaccination. V gene TRBV6-1 combines with J gene TRBJ2-3; 7 bases match TRBD2. This CDR3 reads CASSDAPFAGGTDTQYF. CDR3 nucleotide sequence: TGTGCCAGCAGTGATGCCCCCTTCGCGGGGGGCACAGATACGCAGTATTTT.